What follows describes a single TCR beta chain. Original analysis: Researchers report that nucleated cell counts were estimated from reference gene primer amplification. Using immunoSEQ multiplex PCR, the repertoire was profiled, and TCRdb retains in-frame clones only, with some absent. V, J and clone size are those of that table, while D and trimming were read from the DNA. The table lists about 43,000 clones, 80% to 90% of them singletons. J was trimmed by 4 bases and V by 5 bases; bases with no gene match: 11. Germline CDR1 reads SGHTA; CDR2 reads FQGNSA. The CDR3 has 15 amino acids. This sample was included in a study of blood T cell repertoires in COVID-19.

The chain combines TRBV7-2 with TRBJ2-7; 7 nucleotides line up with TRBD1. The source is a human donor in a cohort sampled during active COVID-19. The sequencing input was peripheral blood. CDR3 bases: TGTGCCAGCAGCGCCGTACAGGGGCGGGCGTACGAGCAGTACTTC. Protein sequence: CASSAVQGRAYEQYF.